Shown below are 15 T cell receptor beta chains from a single sample sequenced in a study of Ad26.COV2.S vaccination and SARS-CoV-2 variants. As to treatment: about 20 received Ad26.COV2.S at low or high dose, single or two shots; about five received placebo; per-sample allocation not given. Each sample was drawn 63 days after the first injection (of vaccine or placebo). Here immunoSEQ multiplex PCR was the method, and the copy in TCRdb shows in-frame clones only, minus some. The repertoire has about 400,000 clones, about 92% of them found once; the top ten carry roughly 1.7%. The sample here was peripheral blood, taken in a trial of Ad26.COV2.S vaccine versus placebo. All receptors derive from a person aged 18 to 59 who received the Ad26.COV2.S COVID-19 vaccine or a placebo.

This chain joins TRBV7-2 and TRBJ1-1, with D perhaps matching TRBD1 (5 bases). This CDR3 is 17 amino acids long. Trimming shortened V by 4 bases and J by 0 bases, and 18 bases separated the two germline ends. Germline-derived CDR1 and CDR2 are SGHTA and FQGNSA. The CDR3 reads CASSSVGRTLLNTEAFF. The CDR3 DNA reads as TGTGCCAGCAGCTCCGTGGGACGGACCCTTCTGAACACTGAAGCTTTCTTT.

The chain uses TRBV5-5 and TRBJ2-5, with D possibly being TRBD1 or TRBD2 (5 bases each). CDR1 and CDR2 from the germline V gene are SGHKS and YYEKEE (reference sequence). The CDR3 runs to 13 residues. V was shortened by 1 base and J by 3 bases, with 7 bases between the two germline ends. The CDR3 coding sequence is TGTGCCAGCAGCTTGAGAGGGGAAGAGACCCAGTACTTC. This gives the protein CASSLRGEETQYF.

This CDR3 is CASSIRTESYGYTF. In DNA, the CDR3 is TGTGCCAGTAGTATACGGACAGAGAGCTATGGCTACACCTTC. V and J are TRBV19 and TRBJ1-2; D may be TRBD1 (6 bases). Germline values: CDR1 LNHDA, CDR2 SQIVND (reference sequence). This CDR3 region has 14 residues. V lost 2 bases to trimming and J lost 4 bases, with 11 bases between them.

The rearrangement joins TRBV4-2 to TRBJ2-2; D tentatively reads TRBD1 or TRBD2 (5 bases each). The V and J ends lost 5 bases and 2 bases respectively, with 21 bases between them. CDR1 and CDR2 from the germline V gene are LGHNA and YNFKEQ. The CDR3 extends over 18 amino acids. This CDR3 reads CASSWPGEGLDNTGELFF. The CDR3 DNA reads as TGTGCCAGCAGCTGGCCAGGTGAGGGGTTAGATAACACCGGGGAGCTGTTTTTT.

The chain is built from TRBV7-2 and TRBJ2-7; D possibly uses TRBD1 or TRBD2 (5 bases each). The V end lost 2 bases, the J end lost 0 bases, and 11 bases lay between the germline ends. Germline assignment: CDR1 SGHTA and CDR2 FQGNSA. The CDR3 length is 15 residues. In nucleotides, the CDR3 is TGTGCCAGCAGCTTAACCGGGGCGAGCTCCTACGAGCAGTACTTC. Translation: CASSLTGASSYEQYF.

The genes are TRBV9 and TRBJ1-1; D not certain. This CDR3 region has 13 residues. Germline V gives CDR1 SGDLS, CDR2 YYNGEE. V lost 2 bases, J lost 0 bases, and 5 bases lay in between. The CDR3 region has the DNA TGTGCCAGCAGCGTCACAATGAACACTGAAGCTTTCTTT. This sequence encodes CASSVTMNTEAFF.

This sequence joins TRBV12-3 or TRBV12-4 and TRBJ2-1, with 7 bases that match TRBD1. The V and J ends lost 10 bases and 8 bases, in that order; junction bases with no gene match: 5. The CDR3 sequence is 11 residues long. CDR3 in DNA: TGTGCCACCATGCAGGGGGATGAGCAGTTCTTC. Protein: CATMQGDEQFF.

V is TRBV30 and J is TRBJ2-2; D is ambiguous. Per germline, CDR1 GTSNPN and CDR2 SVGIG (reference sequence). V was cut by 2 bases and J by 6 bases, with 7 bases left in between. The CDR3 is 12 residues long. DNA of the CDR3: TGTGCCTGGAGTACTGGCCCCGGGGAGCTGTTTTTT. Encoded protein: CAWSTGPGELFF.

This clone has ten or more counts. The chain joins TRBV6-1 to TRBJ2-3; TRBD2 matches 8 bases. V lost 2 bases, J lost 3 bases, and 7 bases stayed unmatched. Germline values: CDR1 MNHNS, CDR2 SASEGT. The CDR3 runs to 16 residues. Here the CDR3 DNA reads TGTGCCAGCAGTGAAATAATGGCTAGCGGGACAGATACGCAGTATTTT. This codes for CASSEIMASGTDTQYF.

The genes are TRBV7-9 and TRBJ2-3; 10 bases are shared with TRBD2. Germline values: CDR1 SEHNR, CDR2 FQNEAQ (reference sequence). The CDR3 length is 17 residues. V lost 5 bases, J lost 3 bases, and 11 bases stayed unmatched. As DNA, the CDR3 is TGTGCCAGCAGCGAACCACGAGCGGGGGGGAGGACAGATACGCAGTATTTT. It codes for CASSEPRAGGRTDTQYF.

A single count supports this clone. This chain connects TRBV7-2 to TRBJ2-5; D may be TRBD1 (7 bases). CDR3 length: 16 residues. V dropped 3 bases and J dropped 1 base, with 15 bases sitting between them. From germline, CDR1 is SGHTA and CDR2 FQGNSA. For the CDR3, the DNA is TGTGCCAGCAGCTTCCCGGGCAGGGGGGCCCAAGAGACCCAGTACTTC. Encoded protein: CASSFPGRGAQETQYF.

V is TRBV7-2 and J is TRBJ2-7; D unclear. The V end was cut by 2 bases, the J end by 5 bases, with 7 bases between. The germline CDR1 and CDR2 sequences are SGHTA and FQGNSA. The CDR3 contains 12 residues. CDR3 in amino acids: CASSLNLHEQYF. The CDR3 DNA is TGTGCCAGCAGCTTAAATTTACACGAGCAGTACTTC.

This clone was recorded only once. The J gene is TRBJ1-2, the V gene TRBV27; D gene unclear. V lost 5 bases to trimming and J lost 8 bases, with 18 bases between them. Germline assignment: CDR1 MNHEY and CDR2 SMNVEV (reference sequence). This CDR3 spans 14 amino acids. The CDR3 here is CASSRAFDYQGYTF. CDR3 DNA sequence: TGTGCCAGCAGTAGGGCTTTTGACTATCAGGGCTACACCTTC.

The rearrangement links TRBV7-2 to TRBJ2-7; TRBD2 matches 11 bases. Germline trimming cut 3 bases from V and 4 bases from J; bases unmatched to any gene: 5. The CDR3 sequence is 15 residues long. Germline V gene data show CDR1 as SGHTA and CDR2 as FQGNSA. DNA for the CDR3: TGTGCCAGCAGCTTCCTAGCGGGGGGCGGTTACGAGCAGTACTTC. Translating it yields CASSFLAGGGYEQYF. The full variable domain, completed using reference TRBV7-2 and TRBJ2-7, is GAGVSQSPSNKVTEKGKDVELRCDPISGHTALYWYRQSLGQGLEFLIYFQGNSAPDKSGLPSDRFSAERTGGSVSTLTIQRTQQEDSAVYLCASSFLAGGGYEQYFGPGTRLTVT.

The rearrangement joins TRBV27 to TRBJ1-2; TRBD1 might be the D (6 bases). The V end lost 8 bases, the J end lost 4 bases, and 11 bases lay between the germline ends. The CDR3 runs to 12 residues. Per germline, CDR1 MNHEY and CDR2 SMNVEV (reference sequence). CDR3 sequence (DNA): TGTGCCAGCGGACTCAGGGGCTATGGCTACACCTTC. Its protein is CASGLRGYGYTF.